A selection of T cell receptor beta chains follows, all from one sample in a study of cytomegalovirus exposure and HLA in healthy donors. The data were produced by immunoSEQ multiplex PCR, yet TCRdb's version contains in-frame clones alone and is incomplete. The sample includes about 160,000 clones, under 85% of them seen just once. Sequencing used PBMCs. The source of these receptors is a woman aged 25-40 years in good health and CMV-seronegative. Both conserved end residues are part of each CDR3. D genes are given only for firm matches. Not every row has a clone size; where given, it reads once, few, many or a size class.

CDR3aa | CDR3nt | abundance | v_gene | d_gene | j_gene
CASSTSGGDTEAFF | TGTGCCAGCTCAACCTCCGGGGGGGACACTGAAGCTTTCTTT | . | TRBV18 | . | TRBJ1-1
CASSLVLGQFNEQFF | TGCGCCAGCAGCTTGGTCCTGGGACAATTCAATGAGCAGTTCTTC | . | TRBV5-1 | . | TRBJ2-1
CASSPPGTGELFF | TGTGCCAGCAGCCCTCCGGGGACCGGGGAGCTGTTTTTT | once | TRBV7-9 | . | TRBJ2-2
CASSPREGPGNTIYF | TGTGCCAGCAGCCCACGAGAGGGCCCGGGAAACACCATATATTTT | . | TRBV4-2 | . | TRBJ1-3
CSVQDSTGNTIYF | TGCAGCGTTCAGGACAGCACTGGAAACACCATATATTTT | . | TRBV29-1 | . | TRBJ1-3
CASSTAGGGANTGELFF | TGTGCCAGCAGCACCGCCGGGGGGGGCGCGAACACCGGGGAGCTGTTTTTT | . | TRBV9 | TRBD2 | TRBJ2-2
CASSLKGDEQYF | TGTGCCAGCTCGCTTAAGGGGGACGAGCAGTACTTC | . | TRBV18 | . | TRBJ2-7
CASSFSGGAEKTQYF | TGTGCCAGCAGTTTTAGCGGGGGGGCTGAAAAGACCCAGTACTTC | . | TRBV28 | TRBD2 | TRBJ2-5
CASRGGTGNSPLHF | TGTGCCAGTCGGGGAGGGACGGGAAATTCACCCCTCCACTTT | . | TRBV6-4 | . | TRBJ1-6
CASSRLAGGWETQYF | TGTGCCAGCAGCCGACTAGCGGGGGGGTGGGAGACCCAGTACTTC | . | TRBV6-6 | TRBD2 | TRBJ2-5
CASSLLDSLNTEAFF | TGTGCCAGCAGTCTCCTGGACAGTTTGAACACTGAAGCTTTCTTT | . | TRBV28 | . | TRBJ1-1
CASSESVAGGLVGELFF | TGTGCCAGCAGTGAAAGCGTGGCGGGGGGATTAGTCGGGGAGCTGTTTTTT | . | TRBV2 | TRBD2 | TRBJ2-2
CASRLGEATDTQYF | TGTGCCAGCAGATTGGGGGAGGCCACAGATACGCAGTATTTT | . | TRBV7-3 | . | TRBJ2-3
CAISESQGAPGNTIYF | TGTGCCATCAGTGAGTCGCAGGGGGCTCCTGGAAACACCATATATTTT | . | TRBV10-3 | TRBD1 | TRBJ1-3
CASSPRDRKNTEAFF | TGTGCCAGCAGCCCGCGGGACAGAAAGAACACTGAAGCTTTCTTT | few | TRBV5-4 | TRBD1 | TRBJ1-1
CASRAPGGDTGELFF | TGTGCCAGTAGGGCCCCGGGGGGGGACACCGGGGAGCTGTTTTTT | few | TRBV19 | TRBD2 | TRBJ2-2
CASTRDSYSNQPQHF | TGTGCCAGTACCCGGGACAGCTATAGCAATCAGCCCCAGCATTTT | . | TRBV19 | TRBD1 | TRBJ1-5
CASSPKGVSTDTQYF | TGTGCCAGCTCACCGAAGGGGGTCTCCACAGATACGCAGTATTTT | . | TRBV18 | . | TRBJ2-3
CAWSVGTAQETQYF | TGTGCCTGGAGTGTCGGGACAGCTCAAGAGACCCAGTACTTC | . | TRBV30 | TRBD1 | TRBJ2-5